This T cell receptor (beta chain) appears in the sequencing data of a study of CD8+CD57+ T cells in acquired aplastic anemia. Using genomic DNA as the template, TCR beta VDJ and CDR3 profiling was carried out. TCRdb used MiXCR to reprocess the reads, holding one entry per CDR3 protein. Here the sample spans about 200,000 distinct CDR3 sequences, about 62% being singletons. V lost 4 bases to trimming and J lost 0 bases, with 7 bases between them. Germline assignment: CDR1 SNHLY and CDR2 FYNNEI. This CDR3 spans 14 amino acids. This clonotype was seen a few times. Its antigen is unidentified. Study-wide findings and caveats: Patients shared 25 to 30 CD8+ CDR3 sequences with controls.

The patients chosen for sequencing had shown expansion of CD8+CD57+ cells (detected by flow cytometry). A severe acquired aplastic anemia diagnosis applied to all patients. When blood sampling took place, the patients had received no therapy. Sequenced: sorted CD4+, CD8+, or CD8+CD57+ T cells (not recorded which) from PBMCs. The sequence derives from a human donor with aplastic anemia. V and J are TRBV2 and TRBJ1-5, with no clear D. For the CDR3, the DNA is TGTGCCAGCAGTGGACGGATTAGCAATCAGCCCCAGCATTTT. Translating it yields CASSGRISNQPQHF.